This TCR beta chain is drawn from a study of monozygotic twins with inflammatory bowel disease. Samples each yielded cDNA through eight separate reactions. TCRdb re-called the 5' RACE reads, yielding one record per CDR3 amino acid sequence without DNA. Reported are 90,000 to 110,000 distinct CDR3 sequences; the ten largest clones contain 12%. As to this clonotype: The antigen is not known.

This CDR3 spans 20 amino acids. Study-level findings and limits: Support was absent for any single strong signal or clonotype linked to IBD. Fewer shared clonotypes with others were found in IBD patients than in healthy twins, especially with disease activity.

Sequences were obtained from blood. The rearrangement links TRBV12-3 or TRBV12-4 to TRBJ2-5; TCRdb returns TRBD2, unconfirmable since there is no DNA. The TCR originated in a human donor with ulcerative colitis or Crohn's disease, or a healthy co-twin of an affected twin (not recorded which). CDR3 loop: CASTLGGSGLELFRKETQYF.